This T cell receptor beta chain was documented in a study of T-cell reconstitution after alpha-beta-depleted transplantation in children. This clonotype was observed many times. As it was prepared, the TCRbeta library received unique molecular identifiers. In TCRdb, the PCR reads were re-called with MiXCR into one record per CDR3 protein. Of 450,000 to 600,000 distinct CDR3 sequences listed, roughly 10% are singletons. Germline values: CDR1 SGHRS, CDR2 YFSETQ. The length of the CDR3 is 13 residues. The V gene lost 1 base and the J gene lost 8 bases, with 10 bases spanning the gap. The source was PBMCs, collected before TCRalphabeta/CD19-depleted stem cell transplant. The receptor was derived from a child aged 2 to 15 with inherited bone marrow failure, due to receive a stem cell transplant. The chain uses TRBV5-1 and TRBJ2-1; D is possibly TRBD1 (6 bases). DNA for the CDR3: TGCGCCAGCAGCTTGTGGGACATCGATGAGCAGTTCTTC. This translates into CASSLWDIDEQFF.